Shown below are 3 T cell receptor beta chains from a single sample sequenced in a study of T-cell memory formation after mild COVID-19. MiXCR, run by TCRdb on the 5' RACE reads, gives a single entry per CDR3 protein. The sample shows approximately 560,000 distinct CDR3 sequences, 17% of them seen only once. Sequenced material: PBMCs or a T cell subset sorted from them (not recorded which). The receptor set was obtained from an adult woman who had mild COVID-19 (a few samples of this study predate the infection). Cell type and time point are not known.

This clonotype was detected a few times. V is TRBV20-1 and J is TRBJ1-2; D unclear. Trimming cost V 7 bases and J 8 bases, with 17 bases left between them. This CDR3 spans 12 amino acids. Germline CDR1 reads DFQATT; CDR2 reads SNEGSKA (reference sequence). The CDR3 protein is CSVEFIVEGYTF. CDR3 nucleotides: TGCAGTGTCGAATTTATCGTCGAGGGCTACACCTTC.

The V gene is TRBV12-3 or TRBV12-4, the J gene TRBJ2-7; the match to TRBD1 covers 7 bases. Losses at the gene ends were 6 bases for V and 4 bases for J; bases not matched to a gene: 6. This CDR3 region has 13 residues. The CDR3 region is CASSGTGEYEQYF. The CDR3 DNA is TGTGCCAGCAGCGGCACAGGGGAGTACGAGCAGTACTTC.

This sequence joins TRBV12-3 or TRBV12-4 and TRBJ2-2; TRBD2 is a possible D gene (5 bases). The CDR3 extends over 14 amino acids. The V end was cut by 6 bases, the J end by 4 bases, with 12 bases between. The CDR3, as DNA: TGTGCCAGCAGACCCGGAGCGGCCACCGGGGAGCTGTTTTTT. This encodes CASRPGAATGELFF.